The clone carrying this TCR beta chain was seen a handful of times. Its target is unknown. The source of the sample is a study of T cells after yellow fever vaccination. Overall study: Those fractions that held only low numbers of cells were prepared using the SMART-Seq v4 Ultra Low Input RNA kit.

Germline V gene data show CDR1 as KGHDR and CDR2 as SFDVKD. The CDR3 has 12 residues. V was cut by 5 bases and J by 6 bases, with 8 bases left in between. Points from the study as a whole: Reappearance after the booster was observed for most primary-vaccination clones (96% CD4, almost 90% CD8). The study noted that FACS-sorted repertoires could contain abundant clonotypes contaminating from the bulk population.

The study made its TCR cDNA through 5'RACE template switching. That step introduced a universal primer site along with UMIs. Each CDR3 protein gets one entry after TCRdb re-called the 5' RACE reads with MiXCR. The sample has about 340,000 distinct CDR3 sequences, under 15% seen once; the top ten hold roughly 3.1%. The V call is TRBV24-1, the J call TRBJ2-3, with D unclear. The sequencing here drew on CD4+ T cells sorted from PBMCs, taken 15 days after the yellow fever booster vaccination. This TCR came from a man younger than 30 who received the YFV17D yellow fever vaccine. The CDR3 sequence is CATSAETDTQYF. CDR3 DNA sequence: TGTGCCACCAGTGCGGAGACGGATACGCAGTATTTT.